These 13 T cell receptor beta chains were all obtained from the same sample, sequenced in a study of CD8 T cells in Susac syndrome. RNA, at about 0.5 to 1 ug, was reverse transcribed with random hexamers. TCRdb reprocessed the immunoSEQ multiplex PCR reads via MiXCR and lists one record per CDR3 protein. The sample holds about 81,000 distinct CDR3 sequences, 94% seen once. Sequencing input: CD8+ T cells from PBMCs. These receptors all come from a human donor with Susac syndrome.

This sequence joins TRBV30 and TRBJ1-5, with 10 bases lining up with TRBD1. Unmatched junction bases numbered 7, after V lost 2 bases and J lost 0 bases. The CDR3 is made up of 17 amino acids. Germline V CDR1 and CDR2: GTSNPN, SVGIG (reference sequence). In DNA, the CDR3 is TGTGCCTGGAGTCTAGGACAGGGGGACTATAGCAATCAGCCCCAGCATTTT. It codes for CAWSLGQGDYSNQPQHF.

The chain employs TRBV2 and TRBJ1-5, with D possibly matching TRBD1 (5 bases). The CDR3 contains 14 residues. Germline loops: CDR1 SNHLY, CDR2 FYNNEI. The germline V and J ends were trimmed by 8 bases and 1 base, with 12 bases remaining between them. Written as DNA, the CDR3 is TGTGCCAGCTGGTACGGGGACAGCAATCAGCCCCAGCATTTT. Protein product: CASWYGDSNQPQHF.

The chain carries TRBV30 and TRBJ1-1; D might be TRBD1 (5 bases). The V gene's germline CDR1 is GTSNPN and CDR2 SVGIG (reference sequence). The CDR3 contains 17 residues. V was cut by 1 base and J by 6 bases, with 24 bases left in between. Here the CDR3 DNA reads TGTGCCTGGAGTGCCCCCGGGACCCATAACGGGTTCCCTGAAGCTTTCTTT. Protein sequence: CAWSAPGTHNGFPEAFF.

CDR3 nucleotide sequence: TGCGCCAGCAGCCAAGATTTGGAGGGTTCCAATGAGCAGTTCTTC. It translates to CASSQDLEGSNEQFF. This rearrangement joins TRBV4-3 to TRBJ2-1; D is possibly TRBD2 (6 bases). The germline V and J ends were trimmed by 0 bases and 6 bases, with 12 bases remaining between them. Germline assignment: CDR1 LGHNA and CDR2 YSLEER. The CDR3 is made up of 15 amino acids.

This clonotype came up a few times. This chain connects TRBV27 to TRBJ2-3; D is uncertain. Germline V gene sequence: CDR1 MNHEY, CDR2 SMNVEV (reference sequence). CDR3 length: 13 residues. The V end was cut by 2 bases, the J end by 1 base, with 4 bases between. Here the CDR3 DNA reads TGTGCCAGCAGTTTAGGGGGCACAGATACGCAGTATTTT. It yields the protein CASSLGGTDTQYF.

The rearrangement links TRBV18 to TRBJ1-1; no firm D call. This CDR3 is built from 12 residues. Germline values: CDR1 KGHSH, CDR2 LQKENI. V lost 3 bases and J lost 0, with 2 bases in between. The CDR3 sequence: CASSPMNTEAFF. DNA for the CDR3: TGTGCCAGCTCACCCATGAACACTGAAGCTTTCTTT.

The sample holds one count of this clonotype. CDR3 sequence: CASSLPLTGSTEAFF. CDR3 in DNA: TGTGCCAGCAGCCTTCCCCTCACAGGGTCCACTGAAGCTTTCTTT. The chain couples TRBV28 to TRBJ1-1; D is possibly TRBD1 (6 bases). Trimming pared 6 bases from V and 4 bases from J, leaving 18 bases between. The V gene's germline CDR1 is MDHEN and CDR2 SYDVKM. The CDR3 length is 15 residues.

The rearrangement uses TRBV19 and TRBJ1-2; no reliable D call. There are 11 residues in the CDR3. V lost 11 bases and J 4 bases, leaving 11 bases between the germline ends. Germline values: CDR1 LNHDA, CDR2 SQIVND (reference sequence). The CDR3 loop reads CAGRHAYGYTF. The CDR3 DNA follows: TGTGCCGGTCGACATGCCTATGGCTACACCTTC.

This clonotype was detected only once. The chain carries TRBV6-5 and TRBJ2-3; 7 positions agree with TRBD2. CDR1 MNHEY and CDR2 SVGAGI come from the germline V gene. The CDR3 runs to 13 residues. V was clipped by 7 bases and J by 7 bases; unmatched bases: 8. The CDR3: CASTLGGLNTQYF. CDR3 nucleotides: TGTGCCAGCACCCTGGGAGGGCTAAATACGCAGTATTTT.

The V and J genes are TRBV29-1 and TRBJ1-1; the D gene is possibly TRBD1 (5 bases). V was trimmed by 5 bases and J by 4 bases, leaving 14 bases between them. The CDR3 extends over 13 amino acids. Germline lookup yields CDR1 SQVTM and CDR2 ANQGSEA. The CDR3: CSVRGGTGTEAFF. CDR3 DNA: TGCAGCGTTCGGGGAGGGACTGGCACTGAAGCTTTCTTT.

The chain carries TRBV7-8 and TRBJ2-5; 10 nucleotides align to TRBD2. The CDR3 covers 16 residues. CDR1 is SGHVS and CDR2 is FQNEAQ in the germline V gene. The V segment lost 0 bases and the J segment 5 bases; nucleotides outside the gene matches: 6. DNA of the CDR3: TGTGCCAGCAGCTTAGCCAGCGGGGGGGCCGGGGAGACCCAGTACTTC. It yields the protein CASSLASGGAGETQYF.

The V call is TRBV7-9, the J call TRBJ2-1, with 13 bases aligning to TRBD2. Germline V gene lookup returns CDR1 SEHNR and CDR2 FQNEAQ (reference sequence). After removal of 5 bases from V and 7 bases from J, the junction contained 8 bases not matched to a gene. CDR3 length equals 16 residues. CDR3 residues: CASSPLAGGYMNEQFF. The DNA for the CDR3 is TGTGCCAGCAGCCCACTAGCGGGGGGGTACATGAATGAGCAGTTCTTC.

The DNA of the CDR3 is TGCGCCAGCAGCGGGACTTTCGAGCAGTACTTC. Translating gives CASSGTFEQYF. The rearrangement links TRBV5-1 to TRBJ2-7; a possible D gene is TRBD2 (6 bases). Trimming removed 4 bases from V and 6 bases from J, with 8 bases in between. CDR3 length: 11 residues. Germline lookup yields CDR1 SGHRS and CDR2 YFSETQ.